This T cell receptor (beta chain) was captured in a study of vaccination effects on CD4 cells after COVID-19. Study context: Participants each got two BNT162b2 or mRNA-1273 vaccine doses. General study findings and limits: From healthy vaccinees, only 1 of 255 vaccine-induced clones also reacted to common cold coronaviruses.

In the ViraFEST assay, antigen-specific CD4+ clonotypes were identified by expansion after peptide-pool stimulation. Investigators separated out CD4+ T cells once approximately 10 days of culture had passed. Nucleocapsid antibodies were negative in the vaccine recipients, who had never had SARS-CoV-2 infection. Cultures received IL-2 medium that replaced half the medium on days 3 and 7. About this clone: The antigen remains undetermined.

Method: immunoSEQ multiplex PCR; TCRdb's copy keeps in-frame clones and lacks some. The sample lists about 41,000 clones; approximately 70% were seen once. V lost 0 bases and J lost 1, with 15 bases in between. The CDR3 length is 17 residues. Germline V gives CDR1 SEHNR, CDR2 FQNEAQ (reference sequence). The TCR sequence derives from a human donor who received a COVID-19 vaccine. The sequences come from CD4+ T cells from PBMCs cultured with HCoV-OC43 spike peptides, collected before COVID-19 vaccination. Subset denoted: HCoV-OC43 spike overlapping peptide pool stimulation. The chain employs TRBV7-9 and TRBJ1-1; D is possibly TRBD1 (5 bases). CDR3 sequence: CASSLARGFQKNTEAFF. The CDR3, as DNA: TGTGCCAGCAGCTTAGCGCGGGGGTTTCAAAAGAACACTGAAGCTTTCTTT.